This T cell receptor (beta chain) was obtained from a study of blood T cell repertoires in COVID-19. On the study more broadly: The study drew acute and convalescent COVID-19 samples from the United States, Italy and Spain.

Self-reported history from a screening survey and questionnaire set each donor's cohort. Symptom resolution, clearance, or two negative PCRs marked the recovered donors of Cohort 3. In the original workflow: Cell counts per sample came from amplifying reference gene primers. TCRdb keeps only in-frame clones here, not all; method: immunoSEQ multiplex PCR. V, J and clone size reflect that table, while D and trimming were determined from the DNA. The table has 200,000 to 250,000 clones, more than 70% seen once. The germline gives CDR1 SGHKS, CDR2 YYEKEE (reference sequence). V dropped 1 base and J dropped 4; count of bases not matched to a gene: 3. The CDR3 length is 15 residues.

Sequenced sample: PBMCs or T cells enriched from blood (not recorded which). This receptor was obtained from a woman in her 50s who had recovered from COVID-19. The chain uses TRBV5-5 and TRBJ2-3; 10 nucleotides agree with TRBD2. CDR3 nucleotide sequence: TGTGCCAGCAGCTTGTCAGCGGGGGGGCCAGATACGCAGTATTTT. This sequence encodes CASSLSAGGPDTQYF.